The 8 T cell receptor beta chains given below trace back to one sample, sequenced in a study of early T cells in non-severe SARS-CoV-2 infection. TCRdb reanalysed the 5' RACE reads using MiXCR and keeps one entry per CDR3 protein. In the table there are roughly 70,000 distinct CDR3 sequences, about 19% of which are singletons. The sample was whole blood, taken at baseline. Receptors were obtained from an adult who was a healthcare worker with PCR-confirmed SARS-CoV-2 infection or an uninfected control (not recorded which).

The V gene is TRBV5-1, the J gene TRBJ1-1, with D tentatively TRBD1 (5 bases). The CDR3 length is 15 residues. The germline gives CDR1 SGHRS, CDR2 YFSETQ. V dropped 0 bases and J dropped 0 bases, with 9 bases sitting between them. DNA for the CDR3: TGCGCCAGCAGCTTGGGGGGCTGTCTGAACACTGAAGCTTTCTTT. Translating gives CASSLGGCLNTEAFF.

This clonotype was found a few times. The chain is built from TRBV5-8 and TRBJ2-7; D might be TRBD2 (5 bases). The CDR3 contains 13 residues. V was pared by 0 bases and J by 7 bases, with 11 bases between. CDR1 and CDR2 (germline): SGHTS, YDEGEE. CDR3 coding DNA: TGTGCCAGCAGCTTGGCTTCCTCGGGAGAGCAGTACTTC. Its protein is CASSLASSGEQYF.

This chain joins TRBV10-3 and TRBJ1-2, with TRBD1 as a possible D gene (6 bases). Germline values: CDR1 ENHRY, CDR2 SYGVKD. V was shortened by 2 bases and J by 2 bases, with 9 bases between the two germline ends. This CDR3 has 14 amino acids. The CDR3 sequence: CAISEGGQNYGYTF. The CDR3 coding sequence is TGTGCCATCAGTGAGGGGGGCCAGAACTATGGCTACACCTTC.

CDR3 sequence reads: CASSLAGGRTEAFF. The CDR3 DNA sequence: TGCGCCAGCAGCTTGGCCGGGGGGCGCACTGAAGCTTTCTTT. The V gene is TRBV5-1, the J gene TRBJ1-1, with D possibly being TRBD1 (6 bases). Trimming removed 0 bases at V and 4 bases at J, with 10 bases between. The CDR3 is made up of 14 amino acids. CDR1 and CDR2 from the germline V gene are SGHRS and YFSETQ.

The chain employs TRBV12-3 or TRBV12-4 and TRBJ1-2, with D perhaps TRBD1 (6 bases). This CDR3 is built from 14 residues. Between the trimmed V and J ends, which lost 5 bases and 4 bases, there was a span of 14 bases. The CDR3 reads CASSLLGTTYGYTF. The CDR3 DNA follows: TGTGCCAGCAGTCTTCTCGGGACAACCTATGGCTACACCTTC.

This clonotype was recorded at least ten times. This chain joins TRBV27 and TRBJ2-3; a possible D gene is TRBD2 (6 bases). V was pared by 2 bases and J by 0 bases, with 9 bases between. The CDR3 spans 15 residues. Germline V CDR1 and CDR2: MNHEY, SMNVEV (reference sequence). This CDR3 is CASSLRDSSTDTQYF. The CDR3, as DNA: TGTGCCAGCAGTTTAAGGGACTCAAGCACAGATACGCAGTATTTT.

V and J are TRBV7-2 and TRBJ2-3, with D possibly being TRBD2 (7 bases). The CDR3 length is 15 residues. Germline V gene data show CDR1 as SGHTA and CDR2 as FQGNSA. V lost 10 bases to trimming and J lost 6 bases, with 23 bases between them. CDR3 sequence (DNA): TGTGCCACACTTCTAGGGGGGGGCTTCCTGGATACGCAGTATTTT. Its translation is CATLLGGGFLDTQYF.

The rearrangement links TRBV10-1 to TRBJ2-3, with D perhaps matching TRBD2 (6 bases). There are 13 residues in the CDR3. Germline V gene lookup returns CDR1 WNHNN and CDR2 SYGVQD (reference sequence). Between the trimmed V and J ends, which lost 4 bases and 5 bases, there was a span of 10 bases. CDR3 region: CASSATGVDTQYF. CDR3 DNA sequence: TGCGCCAGCAGTGCGACGGGGGTAGATACGCAGTATTTT.